These 18 T cell receptor beta chains came from one sample sequenced in a study of cytomegalovirus exposure and HLA in healthy donors. PCR primers comprised 60 Vbeta and 13 Jbeta primers. TCRdb's copy holds only in-frame clones and misses some; the assay was immunoSEQ multiplex PCR. The sample lists roughly 180,000 clones, 75% to 85% seen once, with around 1.5% in the top ten. Sample: PBMCs. These receptors originate from a man younger than 35 in good health and CMV-seronegative.

This clone was seen a handful of times. The gene calls are TRBV5-1 and TRBJ1-2, with D tentatively TRBD1 (6 bases). The V end lost 4 bases, the J end lost 5 bases, and 15 bases lay between the germline ends. This CDR3 is 14 amino acids long. Germline V gene data show CDR1 as SGHRS and CDR2 as YFSETQ. CDR3: CASSPNRAEYGYTF. CDR3 DNA sequence: TGCGCCAGCAGCCCCAACAGGGCCGAGTATGGCTACACCTTC.

A single count supports this clone. The chain links TRBV28 to TRBJ2-2, with D possibly TRBD2 on 5 matching bases. Looked up from germline, CDR1 is MDHEN and CDR2 is SYDVKM. The CDR3 is 13 residues long. Trimming shortened V by 3 bases and J by 6 bases, and 8 bases separated the two germline ends. The CDR3: CASSFPGSGELFF. The DNA of the CDR3 is TGTGCCAGCAGTTTCCCGGGATCCGGGGAGCTGTTTTTT.

The chain employs TRBV6-5 and TRBJ1-2, with D perhaps TRBD1 (6 bases). The CDR3 has 12 amino acids. V was trimmed by 2 bases and J by 8 bases, leaving 9 bases between them. Germline V gene sequence: CDR1 MNHEY, CDR2 SVGAGI. The CDR3 region has the DNA TGTGCCAGCAGTTACCCAGGGACAGGCTACACCTTC. Translation: CASSYPGTGYTF.

The V and J genes are TRBV29-1 and TRBJ2-2, with D unclear. The CDR3 covers 12 residues. Trimming took off 4 bases at V and 5 bases at J, with 8 bases between the two ends. Germline lookup yields CDR1 SQVTM and CDR2 ANQGSEA. The CDR3 loop reads CSVGRSTGELFF. Here the CDR3 DNA reads TGCAGCGTTGGGCGGTCGACCGGGGAGCTGTTTTTT.

The chain couples TRBV5-6 to TRBJ1-2; TRBD1 matches at 12 bases. Germline V lookup: CDR1 SGHDT, CDR2 YYEEEE. The J segment lost 6 bases and the V segment lost 4 bases, leaving 13 bases of the junction unmatched. The CDR3 runs 17 residues. In nucleotides, the CDR3 is TGTGCCAGCAGCCAATATACACCGGGACAGGGGGCCCATGGCTACACCTTC. Translating gives CASSQYTPGQGAHGYTF.

The J gene is TRBJ2-3, the V gene TRBV19; TRBD1 matches 8 bases. V was pared by 4 bases and J by 5 bases, with 5 bases of the junction left unmatched. The CDR3 loop spans 14 amino acids. Germline V CDR1 and CDR2: LNHDA, SQIVND (reference sequence). The CDR3 DNA reads as TGTGCCAGTAGTAAGGACAGGGTGGGAGATACGCAGTATTTT. Its protein is CASSKDRVGDTQYF.

The rearrangement links TRBV5-4 to TRBJ2-7, with D unresolved. This CDR3 spans 12 amino acids. Germline V gene lookup returns CDR1 SGHNT and CDR2 YYREEE (reference sequence). Trimming cost V 9 bases and J 2 bases, with 12 bases left between them. The CDR3 bases are TGTGCCACCTCGGGTGGCCCCTACGAGCAGTACTTC. Encoded protein: CATSGGPYEQYF.

The rearrangement uses TRBV11-1 and TRBJ2-7; D is perhaps TRBD2 (6 bases). Germline values: CDR1 SGHAT, CDR2 FQDESV (reference sequence). V shed 3 bases and J shed 0 bases, with 12 bases lying between them. The CDR3 is made up of 15 amino acids. This CDR3 is CASSFNLANSYEQYF. CDR3 coding DNA: TGTGCCAGCAGCTTCAACCTAGCGAACTCCTACGAGCAGTACTTC.

This sequence joins TRBV27 and TRBJ2-1, with a weak D call TRBD1 (6 bases). This CDR3 is built from 14 residues. In germline, CDR1 is MNHEY, CDR2 SMNVEV (reference sequence). Deletions cut 3 bases from V and 4 bases from J, with 10 bases between. The CDR3 region has the DNA TGTGCCAGCAGTTTCGGGACAACTTACAATGAGCAGTTCTTC. Translating it yields CASSFGTTYNEQFF.

V usage is TRBV6-5 and J usage is TRBJ2-7; weak D call: TRBD1 (5 bases). Germline CDR1 is MNHEY and CDR2 is SVGAGI. The CDR3 contains 13 residues. The V and J ends lost 5 bases and 0 bases respectively, with 8 bases between them. CDR3 in DNA: TGTGCCAGCAGTGACAGTTCCTCCTACGAGCAGTACTTC. It specifies CASSDSSSYEQYF.

Concerning this clone itself: This specimen includes other DNA sequences encoding the same CDR3. This rearrangement joins TRBV28 to TRBJ2-3; TRBD2 agrees at 8 bases. This CDR3 has 15 amino acids. V shed 2 bases and J 1 base; nucleotides not matched to a gene: 2. CDR1 and CDR2 from the germline V gene are MDHEN and SYDVKM. The DNA for the CDR3 is TGTGCCAGCAGTTTACCACTAGCGGGCACAGATACGCAGTATTTT. Encoded protein: CASSLPLAGTDTQYF.

This chain connects TRBV2 to TRBJ2-7, with D possibly matching TRBD1 (6 bases). V lost 5 bases and J lost 3, with 11 bases in between. Germline CDR1 SNHLY, CDR2 FYNNEI. The CDR3 runs to 13 residues. As DNA, the CDR3 is TGTGCCAGCAGTTCACAGGGTCTCTACGAGCAGTACTTC. This translates into CASSSQGLYEQYF.

This chain joins TRBV30 and TRBJ2-3; 9 bases match TRBD2. CDR3 size: 19 residues. CDR1 is GTSNPN, CDR2 SVGIG, per germline (reference sequence). V shed 2 bases, J shed 2 bases, and the junction held 17 bases outside the gene matches. The CDR3 nucleotides are TGTGCCTGGAGTTTAGGGGGGCTAGCGGGGCCCCCTTTCACAGATACGCAGTATTTT. Translated: CAWSLGGLAGPPFTDTQYF.

The chain uses TRBV28 and TRBJ2-5; 8 nucleotides agree with TRBD2. The CDR3 has 15 amino acids. Germline V gives CDR1 MDHEN, CDR2 SYDVKM. The V segment lost 7 bases and the J segment 4 bases; nucleotides outside the gene matches: 11. The CDR3 is CASTLGLAGRETQYF. CDR3 DNA: TGTGCCAGCACCCTGGGGCTAGCGGGTCGAGAGACCCAGTACTTC.

The gene calls are TRBV5-1 and TRBJ1-2; D is ambiguous. CDR1 is SGHRS, CDR2 YFSETQ, per germline. The CDR3 is made up of 15 amino acids. Trimming stripped 3 bases from V and 4 bases from J, with 16 bases between. This CDR3 reads CASSYSNPVPYGYTF. Here the CDR3 DNA reads TGCGCCAGCAGCTACTCGAATCCGGTCCCCTATGGCTACACCTTC. The full variable domain, with the rest looked up from reference TRBV5-1 and TRBJ1-2, is KAGVTQTPRYLIKTRGQQVTLSCSPISGHRSVSWYQQTPGQGLQFLFEYFSETQRNKGNFPGRFSGRQFSNSRSEMNVSTLELGDSALYLCASSYSNPVPYGYTFGSGTRLTVV.

This clone has just a few counts. V usage is TRBV21-1 and J usage is TRBJ1-4. TRBV21-1 corresponds to a pseudogene. The CDR3 runs to 16 residues. The CDR3 region is CASSTRGGGIREKLFF. CDR3 DNA: TGTGCCAGCAGCACGCGCGGGGGGGGGATTCGCGAAAAACTGTTTTTT.

The V gene is TRBV5-1, the J gene TRBJ2-5, with 7 bases matching TRBD2. The CDR3 is 15 residues long. After removal of 0 bases from V and 5 bases from J, the junction contained 7 bases not matched to a gene. Germline V gene data show CDR1 as SGHRS and CDR2 as YFSETQ. DNA of the CDR3: TGCGCCAGCAGCTTGGTGGCAGGGAGGGCGGAGACCCAGTACTTC. This encodes CASSLVAGRAETQYF. Variable domain in full (rest from reference TRBV5-1 and TRBJ2-5): KAGVTQTPRYLIKTRGQQVTLSCSPISGHRSVSWYQQTPGQGLQFLFEYFSETQRNKGNFPGRFSGRQFSNSRSEMNVSTLELGDSALYLCASSLVAGRAETQYFGPGTRLLVL.

This chain links TRBV5-1 with TRBJ1-6, with 9 bases lining up with TRBD1. Trimming at V came to 4 bases and at J to 6 bases, leaving 2 bases not matched to a gene. This CDR3 is 14 amino acids long. Germline V lookup: CDR1 SGHRS, CDR2 YFSETQ. The CDR3 coding sequence is TGCGCCAGCAGCCCGACAGGGGGTAATTCACCCCTCCACTTT. This sequence encodes CASSPTGGNSPLHF. The full variable domain, completed using reference TRBV5-1 and TRBJ1-6, is KAGVTQTPRYLIKTRGQQVTLSCSPISGHRSVSWYQQTPGQGLQFLFEYFSETQRNKGNFPGRFSGRQFSNSRSEMNVSTLELGDSALYLCASSPTGGNSPLHFGNGTRLTVT.